The next 24 T cell receptor beta chains were all read from a single sample in a study of blood T cell repertoires in COVID-19. Clones were sequenced by immunoSEQ multiplex PCR, and TCRdb holds only the in-frame ones, with some missing. The data show 300,000 to 450,000 clones, with about nine tenths seen just once and around 3.9% held by the top ten. Sequencing used peripheral blood. The receptors here all came from a woman between 55 and 75 years old with COVID-19, enrolled during active disease.

This rearrangement joins TRBV5-1 to TRBJ2-3, with TRBD1 matching 10 bases. With V trimmed by 5 bases and J by 3 bases, 9 bases remained unmatched. This CDR3 comprises 16 residues. Germline lookup yields CDR1 SGHRS and CDR2 YFSETQ. The CDR3 sequence is CASSRGQGTSTDTQYF. In DNA form, the CDR3 reads TGCGCCAGCAGTCGGGGACAGGGGACGTCGACAGATACGCAGTATTTT.

The chain uses TRBV4-1 and TRBJ1-1, with D hard to call. This CDR3 contains 13 residues. CDR1 MGHRA and CDR2 YSYEKL come from the germline V gene. V gave up 4 bases and J gave up 7 bases, with 13 bases separating them. CDR3: CASSPKAEVEAFF. The DNA for the CDR3 is TGCGCCAGCAGCCCAAAGGCAGAGGTTGAAGCTTTCTTT.

This chain joins TRBV14 and TRBJ1-2, with D possibly matching TRBD1 (5 bases). V lost 4 bases to trimming and J lost 5 bases, with 20 bases between them. The CDR3 runs to 16 residues. Germline assignment: CDR1 SGHDN and CDR2 FVKESK. CDR3 residues: CASSPQIFGGSYGYTF. The DNA of the CDR3 is TGTGCCAGCAGCCCGCAAATTTTCGGGGGTTCGTATGGCTACACCTTC.

The chain joins TRBV15 to TRBJ1-1; 7 bases line up with TRBD1. V lost 6 bases to trimming and J lost 5 bases; unmatched junction nucleotides: 12. The CDR3 is made up of 15 amino acids. Germline V CDR1 and CDR2: LNHNV, YYDKDF (reference sequence). As DNA, the CDR3 is TGTGCCACCAGTTCGGGAGAGGGGGCTGGGACTGAAGCTTTCTTT. It specifies CATSSGEGAGTEAFF.

The rearrangement links TRBV20-1 to TRBJ2-2, with TRBD1 as a possible D gene (5 bases). Germline CDR1 and CDR2: DFQATT and SNEGSKA (reference sequence). The CDR3 runs to 16 residues. Trimming stripped 3 bases from V and 0 bases from J, with 14 bases between. The CDR3: CSASLKGKANTGELFF. In DNA, the CDR3 is TGCAGTGCTAGTTTAAAGGGGAAAGCGAACACCGGGGAGCTGTTTTTT.

This chain connects TRBV10-2 to TRBJ1-4; the D is unclear. The CDR3 is 15 residues long. V lost 7 bases and J 1 base, leaving 13 bases between the germline ends. From germline, CDR1 is WSHSY and CDR2 SAAADI. CDR3 sequence: CASTEIGGTNEKLFF. The CDR3 bases are TGCGCCAGCACCGAAATCGGAGGAACTAATGAAAAACTGTTTTTT.

The V and J genes are TRBV7-2 and TRBJ2-1; a weak D match, TRBD1 (5 bases). The germline V gene has CDR1 SGHTA and CDR2 FQGNSA. Trimming shortened V by 1 base and J by 8 bases, and 18 bases separated the two germline ends. The CDR3 spans 16 residues. CDR3 loop: CASSLEAGYPTDEQFF. The CDR3 region has the DNA TGTGCCAGCAGCTTAGAAGCAGGGTACCCAACAGATGAGCAGTTCTTC.

The rearrangement links TRBV3-1 (or the pseudogene TRBV3-2) to TRBJ1-6; D is ambiguous. Trimming left V 1 base short and J 17 bases short, with 9 bases between. CDR1 is LGHDT, CDR2 YNNKEL, per germline (reference sequence). This CDR3 has 11 residues. The CDR3 region has the DNA TGTGCCAGCAGCCAAGGCAGATCCTTCCACTTT. Translating gives CASSQGRSFHF.

Only one count was recorded for this clone. The J gene is TRBJ1-2, the V gene TRBV5-1; D perhaps matches TRBD1 (6 bases). The germline gives CDR1 SGHRS, CDR2 YFSETQ. V gave up 2 bases and J gave up 4 bases, with 12 bases separating them. There are 14 residues in the CDR3. The CDR3, as DNA: TGCGCCAGCAGCTTACAGGGTCTCGGCTATGGCTACACCTTC. It is translated as CASSLQGLGYGYTF.

This CDR3 is CASSYRQGTVTDTQYF. Written as DNA, the CDR3 is TGTGCCAGCAGCTATCGACAGGGGACGGTCACAGATACGCAGTATTTT. The rearrangement uses TRBV5-4 and TRBJ2-3; 8 bases map to TRBD1. V lost 3 bases to trimming and J lost 2 bases; unmatched junction nucleotides: 8. The CDR3 extends over 16 amino acids. Germline values: CDR1 SGHNT, CDR2 YYREEE (reference sequence).

In DNA form, the CDR3 reads TGTGCCAGCTCACCTATGGGCCCCACTGAAGCTTTCTTT. Translating gives CASSPMGPTEAFF. The chain combines TRBV18 with TRBJ1-1; no clear D gene. The V gene's germline CDR1 is KGHSH and CDR2 LQKENI. CDR3 length equals 13 residues. Trimming pared 3 bases from V and 4 bases from J, leaving 9 bases between.

The genes are TRBV3-1 (or the pseudogene TRBV3-2) and TRBJ1-2; D remains ambiguous. There are 14 residues in the CDR3. V was trimmed by 8 bases and J by 3 bases, leaving 16 bases between them. In germline, CDR1 is LGHDT, CDR2 YNNKEL (reference sequence). The CDR3 region has the DNA TGTGCCAGCCGAACCTCAGGTGACCACTATGGCTACACCTTC. Translation gives CASRTSGDHYGYTF.

The chain uses TRBV5-6 and TRBJ2-1; D is possibly TRBD1 (6 bases). The CDR3 consists of 13 residues. Trimming pared 6 bases from V and 10 bases from J, leaving 17 bases between. Germline CDR1 SGHDT, CDR2 YYEEEE. The CDR3: CASNLRDMNEQFF. CDR3 coding DNA: TGTGCCAGCAACCTCCGGGACATGAACGAGCAGTTCTTC.

This clone was picked up one time. The chain combines TRBV3-1 (or the pseudogene TRBV3-2) with TRBJ1-6; 9 nucleotides agree with TRBD1. The V gene end was trimmed by 5 bases and the J gene end by 7 bases; junction bases not matched to a gene: 6. From germline, CDR1 is LGHDT and CDR2 YNNKEL (reference sequence). This CDR3 contains 15 residues. This CDR3 reads CASSFWDRANSPLHF. For the CDR3, the DNA is TGTGCCAGCAGCTTTTGGGACAGGGCAAATTCACCCCTCCACTTT.

V and J are TRBV5-8 and TRBJ2-5, with TRBD1 as a possible D gene (5 bases). V was pared by 2 bases and J by 2 bases, with 13 bases between. Germline CDR1 SGHTS, CDR2 YDEGEE. CDR3 length: 15 amino acids. CDR3 residues: CASSLRRVYQETQYF. The CDR3 coding sequence is TGTGCCAGCAGCTTACGCAGGGTGTATCAAGAGACCCAGTACTTC. The full variable domain, with the rest looked up from reference TRBV5-8 and TRBJ2-5, is EAGVTQSPTHLIKTRGQQATLRCSPISGHTSVYWYQQALGLGLQFLLWYDEGEERNRGNFPPRFSGRQFPNYSSELNVNALELEDSALYLCASSLRRVYQETQYFGPGTRLLVL.

CDR3 sequence (DNA): TGTGCCAGCAGCCTAGGACTCTACGAGCAGTACTTC. It encodes CASSLGLYEQYF. This chain joins TRBV11-1 and TRBJ2-7; weak D call: TRBD2 (5 bases). The length of the CDR3 is 12 residues. V lost 5 bases, J lost 3 bases, and 8 bases lay in between. Germline CDR1 is SGHAT and CDR2 is FQDESV (reference sequence).

This chain connects TRBV6-5 to TRBJ2-7; the match to TRBD2 covers 7 bases. Germline V gene lookup returns CDR1 MNHEY and CDR2 SVGAGI. V shed 4 bases and J 6 bases; nucleotides not matched to a gene: 3. This CDR3 spans 12 amino acids. CDR3 DNA sequence: TGTGCCAGCAGTTCGGGGGGTGCCGAGCAGTACTTC. It translates to CASSSGGAEQYF.

V usage is TRBV5-1 and J usage is TRBJ2-5; D not resolved. V lost 2 bases and J 7 bases, leaving 6 bases between the germline ends. CDR1 is SGHRS, CDR2 YFSETQ, per germline. This CDR3 contains 11 residues. CDR3 sequence: CASSFHGTQYF. The CDR3 nucleotides are TGCGCCAGCAGCTTTCACGGGACCCAGTACTTC.

The chain combines TRBV5-8 with TRBJ1-1, with TRBD1 identical over 9 bases. The germline CDR1 and CDR2 sequences are SGHTS and YDEGEE. The CDR3 totals 16 residues. V dropped 3 bases and J dropped 1; count of bases not matched to a gene: 7. CDR3 sequence reads: CASSSHRGPPNTEAFF. The DNA of the CDR3 is TGTGCCAGCAGCTCGCACAGGGGGCCCCCGAACACTGAAGCTTTCTTT.

The genes are TRBV27 and TRBJ2-1; TRBD1 matches 10 bases. The CDR3 contains 16 residues. V shed 6 bases and J 6 bases; nucleotides not matched to a gene: 11. In germline, CDR1 is MNHEY, CDR2 SMNVEV (reference sequence). CDR3: CASRKGQGKESNEQFF. The CDR3 bases are TGTGCCAGCAGAAAGGGACAGGGGAAGGAATCCAATGAGCAGTTCTTC.

The chain couples TRBV2 to TRBJ1-3, with D perhaps matching TRBD1 (5 bases). There are 15 residues in the CDR3. V dropped 6 bases and J dropped 2 bases, with 14 bases sitting between them. Germline assignment: CDR1 SNHLY and CDR2 FYNNEI. Written as DNA, the CDR3 is TGTGCCAGCAGACCGGGAGCGGGGCCTGGAAACACCATATATTTT. Encoded protein: CASRPGAGPGNTIYF.

This chain connects TRBV20-1 to TRBJ2-7, with a weak D call TRBD1 (5 bases). Deletions cut 3 bases from V and 2 bases from J, with 11 bases between. The CDR3 is 13 residues long. The germline CDR1 and CDR2 sequences are DFQATT and SNEGSKA (reference sequence). The CDR3 here is CSASGYRTYEQYF. In DNA form, the CDR3 reads TGCAGTGCTAGTGGGTACAGGACCTACGAGCAGTACTTC.

The chain joins TRBV27 to TRBJ1-2; D possibly corresponds to TRBD1 (5 bases). Trimming took 6 bases from V and 3 from J, leaving 14 bases between them. The germline V gene encodes CDR1 MNHEY and CDR2 SMNVEV (reference sequence). The CDR3 runs to 14 residues. CDR3 DNA: TGTGCCAGCAGGTCACGGGGGTCCCACTATGGCTACACCTTC. Its translation is CASRSRGSHYGYTF.

V usage is TRBV6-4 and J usage is TRBJ2-3, with 9 bases fitting TRBD2. The length of the CDR3 is 15 residues. Trimming at V came to 0 bases and at J to 4 bases, leaving 2 bases not matched to a gene. Germline values: CDR1 MRHNA, CDR2 SNTAGT. The CDR3 is CASSDSGGGADTQYF. In DNA form, the CDR3 reads TGTGCCAGCAGTGACTCTGGCGGGGGGGCAGATACGCAGTATTTT.